Listed below are T cell receptor beta chains from one sample, sequenced in a study of Ad26.COV2.S vaccination and SARS-CoV-2 variants. Sequenced by immunoSEQ multiplex PCR; TCRdb stores in-frame clones only, minus some. Of about 400,000 clones detected, less than 90% appear once; the ten largest clones hold 3.5%. Source: peripheral blood, taken in a trial of Ad26.COV2.S vaccine versus placebo. The receptors were sampled from a person aged 18-60 years who received the Ad26.COV2.S COVID-19 vaccine or a placebo. The CDR3 runs from the conserved cysteine through the conserved F or W. D genes are given only for firm matches. The size of a clone is reported for some rows only, either as once, few or many, or as a class for expanded clones.

size,V,J,length,D,CDR3,DNA
NA,TRBV27,TRBJ2-1,13,NA,CASSRGARNEQFF,TGTGCCAGCAGTCGGGGGGCACGGAATGAGCAGTTCTTC
few,TRBV12-3/TRBV12-4,TRBJ1-1,13,NA,CASSENTADEAFF,TGTGCCAGCAGCGAAAACACAGCAGATGAAGCTTTCTTT
NA,TRBV5-6,TRBJ1-2,14,NA,CASSRIGSGWGYTF,TGTGCCAGCAGCCGCATAGGGTCCGGTTGGGGCTACACCTTC
NA,TRBV6-5,TRBJ2-5,14,TRBD2,CASSIAGGTETQYF,TGTGCCAGCAGCATAGCGGGGGGGACTGAGACCCAGTACTTC
NA,TRBV7-9,TRBJ1-5,18,TRBD1,CASSLEAGQGFGNQPQHF,TGTGCCAGCAGCTTAGAGGCGGGACAGGGGTTCGGCAATCAGCCCCAGCATTTT
NA,TRBV10-3,TRBJ1-1,13,TRBD1,CASRGQENTEAFF,TGTGCCAGCAGGGGACAGGAGAACACTGAAGCTTTCTTT
NA,TRBV7-9,TRBJ1-2,14,NA,CASSAFDTNYGYTF,TGTGCCAGCAGCGCTTTTGACACGAACTATGGCTACACCTTC
NA,TRBV10-2,TRBJ2-1,11,NA,CASSEQSSWFF,TGCGCCAGCAGTGAGCAGAGCTCATGGTTCTTC
NA,TRBV18,TRBJ1-2,15,NA,CASSPTGSDNYGYTF,TGTGCCAGCTCACCTACGGGCTCCGATAACTATGGCTACACCTTC
once,TRBV10-1,TRBJ2-2,14,NA,CASGPSGLTGELFF,TGCGCCAGCGGACCCTCAGGCCTCACCGGGGAGCTGTTTTTT
NA,TRBV10-3,TRBJ2-3,17,NA,CAISETIVLAFTDTQYF,TGTGCCATCAGTGAGACGATAGTGCTAGCCTTCACAGATACGCAGTATTTT
NA,TRBV29-1,TRBJ2-7,11,NA,CSVGTPYEQYF,TGCAGCGTTGGGACACCCTACGAGCAGTACTTC
once,TRBV5-1,TRBJ2-3,13,NA,CASGRGVGDTQYF,TGCGCCAGCGGAAGGGGGGTAGGGGATACGCAGTATTTT
once,TRBV10-3,TRBJ2-1,13,NA,CAIKGREGGEQFF,TGTGCCATCAAGGGCAGGGAGGGGGGTGAGCAGTTCTTC
NA,TRBV18,TRBJ2-1,20,TRBD2,CASSPPIAGSQSFSYNEQFF,TGTGCCAGCTCACCCCCGATAGCGGGGAGCCAAAGTTTCTCCTACAATGAGCAGTTCTTC
NA,TRBV28,TRBJ1-1,15,NA,CASTGGGGRWTEAFF,TGTGCCAGCACCGGAGGGGGGGGGCGCTGGACTGAAGCTTTCTTT
NA,TRBV5-6,TRBJ2-1,16,TRBD2,CASSFSSGGARNEQFF,TGTGCCAGCAGCTTTTCTAGCGGGGGGGCGCGCAATGAGCAGTTCTTC
NA,TRBV7-9,TRBJ2-7,16,TRBD1,CASSARMGTESYEQYF,TGTGCCAGCAGCGCACGGATGGGGACAGAATCCTACGAGCAGTACTTC
NA,TRBV29-1,TRBJ2-2,14,TRBD2,CSVALLAGPGELFF,TGCAGCGTTGCTCTGCTAGCGGGGCCCGGGGAGCTGTTTTTT
NA,TRBV5-4,TRBJ2-7,14,TRBD1,CASSHGQGGYEQYF,TGTGCCAGCAGCCATGGACAGGGTGGGTACGAGCAGTACTTC
few,TRBV6-2/TRBV6-3,TRBJ2-1,15,NA,CASSYWYYKVDEQFF,TGTGCCAGCAGTTACTGGTATTACAAAGTAGATGAGCAGTTCTTC
NA,TRBV6-5,TRBJ2-3,15,NA,CASSPGEPGTDTQYF,TGTGCCAGCAGCCCGGGGGAGCCGGGGACAGATACGCAGTATTTT
NA,TRBV28,TRBJ2-5,15,TRBD2,CASSRTSGVQETQYF,TGTGCCAGCAGCCGTACTAGCGGGGTACAAGAGACCCAGTACTTC
NA,TRBV29-1,TRBJ1-1,15,TRBD1,CSAKQPGQGSVEAFF,TGCAGCGCAAAACAACCGGGACAGGGAAGCGTTGAAGCTTTCTTT
once,TRBV6-5,TRBJ1-2,13,NA,CASTTTGRGGYTF,TGTGCCAGCACCACGACAGGAAGAGGGGGCTACACCTTC
NA,TRBV5-6,TRBJ1-2,11,NA,CASRGADGYTF,TGTGCCTCCCGGGGGGCGGATGGCTACACCTTC
NA,TRBV7-2,TRBJ1-1,14,TRBD1,CASSFPGQGQEAFF,TGTGCCAGCAGCTTCCCCGGACAGGGCCAAGAAGCTTTCTTT
NA,TRBV5-1,TRBJ2-7,16,TRBD2,CASSLVGLGISYEQYF,TGCGCCAGCAGCTTGGTGGGACTAGGGATCTCCTACGAGCAGTACTTC
NA,TRBV12-5,TRBJ2-7,14,NA,CASGLPGQYYEQYF,TGTGCTAGTGGTTTGCCGGGACAATACTACGAGCAGTACTTC
NA,TRBV5-1,TRBJ1-1,14,NA,CASSTDGENTEAFF,TGCGCCAGCAGCACGGACGGGGAGAACACTGAAGCTTTCTTT
NA,TRBV11-2,TRBJ2-7,14,NA,CASSLARSSYEQYF,TGTGCCAGCAGCTTAGCAAGGAGCTCCTACGAGCAGTACTTC
NA,TRBV5-4,TRBJ2-4,16,NA,CASSSGGTGPKNIQYF,TGTGCCAGCAGCTCGGGCGGGACGGGGCCCAAAAACATTCAGTACTTC
NA,TRBV6-2/TRBV6-3,TRBJ2-3,15,NA,CASSYGRVYTDTQYF,TGTGCCAGCAGTTACGGGCGGGTATACACAGATACGCAGTATTTT
NA,TRBV23-1,TRBJ1-1,14,NA,CASSQSLGSLSAFF,TGCGCCAGCAGTCAATCTCTTGGATCCCTCAGTGCTTTCTTT
NA,TRBV21-1,TRBJ2-1,17,NA,CASSKARGASSYNEQFF,TGTGCCAGCAGCAAAGCCCGGGGGGCGAGCTCCTACAATGAGCAGTTCTTC
once,TRBV9,TRBJ1-5,13,NA,CASSVDPNQPQHF,TGTGCCAGCAGCGTTGACCCCAATCAGCCCCAGCATTTT
NA,TRBV5-6,TRBJ2-7,15,TRBD2,CASSFGRGMPYEQYF,TGTGCCAGCAGCTTCGGGCGGGGGATGCCCTACGAGCAGTACTTC
NA,TRBV13,TRBJ2-3,14,NA,CASSLGDAGDTQYF,TGTGCCAGCAGCTTAGGCGACGCCGGCGATACGCAGTATTTT
once,TRBV4-3,TRBJ2-5,13,NA,CASSQRPGETQYF,TGCGCCAGCAGCCAACGACCGGGGGAGACCCAGTACTTC
once,TRBV29-1,TRBJ1-2,13,NA,CSVEEIRDDGYTF,TGCAGCGTTGAAGAGATAAGGGATGACGGCTACACCTTC
NA,TRBV12-3/TRBV12-4,TRBJ1-1,11,TRBD1,CASRTGSEAFF,TGTGCCAGCAGGACAGGGTCCGAAGCTTTCTTT
NA,TRBV6-6,TRBJ1-2,14,NA,CASSSRTTDYGYTF,TGTGCCAGCAGTTCTCGGACAACGGACTATGGCTACACCTTC
NA,TRBV6-6,TRBJ2-4,17,NA,CASSRGLSIIAKNIQYF,TGTGCCAGCAGTCGTGGCCTGAGCATAATAGCCAAAAACATTCAGTACTTC
NA,TRBV28,TRBJ2-7,15,NA,CASSAQGTGRYEQYF,TGTGCCAGCAGCGCCCAAGGAACAGGCCGCTACGAGCAGTACTTC
NA,TRBV1,TRBJ2-7,18,NA,CTSSQDPGLAGAIYEQYF,TGCACCAGCAGCCAAGACCCCGGACTAGCGGGGGCGATATACGAGCAGTACTTC
few,TRBV7-2,TRBJ1-2,14,NA,CASSLALEGDGYTF,TGTGCCAGCAGCTTAGCGCTGGAGGGGGATGGCTACACCTTC